This TCR beta chain was observed in a study of blood T cell repertoires in COVID-19. Produced via immunoSEQ multiplex PCR; TCRdb's table is partial and in-frame only. The table records about 300,000 clones, just under 90% of them present only once. CDR3 length: 15 residues. Germline lookup yields CDR1 SNHLY and CDR2 FYNNEI. V gave up 6 bases and J gave up 2 bases; unmatched junction bases: 5. As concerns this clone: The sample holds other DNA sequences that translate to the same CDR3.

Sequenced material: peripheral blood. The TCR comes from a woman in her thirties with COVID-19, enrolled during active disease. The V call is TRBV2, the J call TRBJ2-2; 8 positions agree with TRBD1. DNA of the CDR3: TGTGCCAGCAGCGACAGGGGCCTTAACACCGGGGAGCTGTTTTTT. This encodes CASSDRGLNTGELFF.